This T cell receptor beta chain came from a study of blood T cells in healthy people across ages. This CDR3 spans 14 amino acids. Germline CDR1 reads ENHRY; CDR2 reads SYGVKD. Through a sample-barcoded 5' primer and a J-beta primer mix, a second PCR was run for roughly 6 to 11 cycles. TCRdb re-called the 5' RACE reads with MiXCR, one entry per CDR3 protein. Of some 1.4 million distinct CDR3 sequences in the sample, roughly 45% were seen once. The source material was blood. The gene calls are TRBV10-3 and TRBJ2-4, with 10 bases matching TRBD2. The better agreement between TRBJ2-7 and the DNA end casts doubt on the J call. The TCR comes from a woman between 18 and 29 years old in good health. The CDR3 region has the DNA TGTGCCATCACTAGTTCTAGCGGGAGTTCCGAGCAGTACTTC. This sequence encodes CAITSSSGSSEQYF.